Listed below are T cell receptor beta chains from one sample, sequenced in a study of blood T cell repertoires in COVID-19. Produced via immunoSEQ multiplex PCR; TCRdb's table is partial and in-frame only. The table lists about 200,000 clones, roughly 84% of them singletons, with 4.5% to 5% in the top ten. Sample: peripheral blood. These receptors all stem from a woman aged 80 or older with acute or convalescent COVID-19. Each CDR3 is given with its conserved first and last residue. D genes are given only for firm matches. Some rows mark clone size as missing; the rest say once, few, many or name a class of expanded clone.

>-|TRBJ2-5|TRBV6-2/TRBV6-3|-
CASSELQETQYF
TGTGCCAGCAGCGAACTCCAAGAGACCCAGTACTTC
>TRBD2|TRBJ2-3|TRBV7-2|-
CASSYVSGRGTDTQYF
TGTGCCAGCAGCTACGTTAGCGGGCGCGGCACAGATACGCAGTATTTT
>TRBD2|TRBJ2-1|TRBV19|-
CASSIRGLAGAEQFF
TGTGCCAGTAGTATACGGGGGCTAGCGGGCGCCGAGCAGTTCTTC
>TRBD2|TRBJ2-2|TRBV7-2|-
CASSLMGGLYGELFF
TGTGCCAGCAGCTTAATGGGAGGGCTTTACGGGGAGCTGTTTTTT
>TRBD1|TRBJ1-2|TRBV11-2|-
CASSFARTGNGYTF
TGTGCCAGCAGCTTCGCCCGGACAGGCAATGGCTACACCTTC
>-|TRBJ2-1|TRBV5-1|-
CASRPERQNLEQFF
TGCGCCAGCAGACCAGAAAGACAGAATCTTGAGCAGTTCTTC
>TRBD2|TRBJ2-3|TRBV29-1|once
CSVDTGTSGSMSDTQYF
TGCAGCGTGGATACCGGGACTAGCGGGAGTATGTCAGATACGCAGTATTTT
>-|TRBJ2-3|TRBV2|-
CASSAGTSFTDTQYF
TGTGCCAGCAGTGCCGGGACTTCATTCACAGATACGCAGTATTTT
>TRBD1|TRBJ2-7|TRBV7-2|-
CASSFQPGQGVWEQYF
TGTGCCAGCAGCTTCCAACCGGGACAGGGTGTGTGGGAGCAGTACTTC
>-|TRBJ2-2|TRBV9|once
CASSPHLATNTGELFF
TGTGCCAGCAGCCCCCACCTAGCCACGAACACCGGGGAGCTGTTTTTT
>-|TRBJ1-6|TRBV5-5|-
CASSLVRGSASPLHF
TGTGCCAGCAGCTTGGTTAGGGGGTCTGCTTCACCCCTCCACTTT
>TRBD2|TRBJ2-1|TRBV9|-
CASTSGTSGRGEQFF
TGTGCCAGCACCTCCGGAACTAGCGGGAGAGGAGAGCAGTTCTTC